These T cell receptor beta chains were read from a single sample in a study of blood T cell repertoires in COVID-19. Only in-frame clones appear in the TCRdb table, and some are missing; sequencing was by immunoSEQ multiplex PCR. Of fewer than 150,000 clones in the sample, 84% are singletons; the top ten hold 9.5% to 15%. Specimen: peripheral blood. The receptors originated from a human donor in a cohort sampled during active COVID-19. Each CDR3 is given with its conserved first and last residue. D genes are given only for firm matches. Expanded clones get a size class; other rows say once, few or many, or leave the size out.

cdr3_nt: TGCGCCAGCAGCTGGGGGACTAGCGGGGGCTACGAGCAGTACTTC
cdr3_aa: CASSWGTSGGYEQYF
clone_size: -
v_call: TRBV5-1
j_call: TRBJ2-7
d_call: TRBD2

cdr3_nt: TGTGCCAGCAGCTTTTCAGCCGGGACAGATGGTTTCGGGGAGCTGTTTTTT
cdr3_aa: CASSFSAGTDGFGELFF
clone_size: -
v_call: TRBV7-9
j_call: TRBJ2-2
d_call: TRBD1

cdr3_nt: TGTGCCTGGACCAGGATGGGTCACAGCACAGATACGCAGTATTTT
cdr3_aa: CAWTRMGHSTDTQYF
clone_size: -
v_call: TRBV30
j_call: TRBJ2-3
d_call: -

cdr3_nt: TGTGCCAGCAGCCAAGCCGGGACAGGGGGCACTGAAGCTTTCTTT
cdr3_aa: CASSQAGTGGTEAFF
clone_size: -
v_call: TRBV3-1/TRBV3-2
j_call: TRBJ1-1
d_call: TRBD1

cdr3_nt: TGTGCCAGCAGTGCGGACAGGTCTAAAGATGAAAAACTGTTTTTT
cdr3_aa: CASSADRSKDEKLFF
clone_size: -
v_call: TRBV2
j_call: TRBJ1-4
d_call: TRBD1

cdr3_nt: TGTGCCAGCAGCCAGGGGGTCGGCTATGGCTACACCTTC
cdr3_aa: CASSQGVGYGYTF
clone_size: -
v_call: TRBV2
j_call: TRBJ1-2
d_call: TRBD1

cdr3_nt: TGTGCCAGCAGCCTACAGGGTTTGAACACCGGGGAGCTGTTTTTT
cdr3_aa: CASSLQGLNTGELFF
clone_size: -
v_call: TRBV5-8
j_call: TRBJ2-2
d_call: -

cdr3_nt: TGCGCCAGCAGCCAAGAGGGCGGGGGGCAGGTCCCTTCACCCCTCCACTTT
cdr3_aa: CASSQEGGGQVPSPLHF
clone_size: -
v_call: TRBV4-1
j_call: TRBJ1-6
d_call: -

cdr3_nt: TGCGCCAGCAGCTTGGGGTACAGGGACTCTGGAAACACCATATATTTT
cdr3_aa: CASSLGYRDSGNTIYF
clone_size: once
v_call: TRBV5-1
j_call: TRBJ1-3
d_call: -

cdr3_nt: TGTGCCAGCAGTTCCAGTCAGGGGGCAACTGAAGCTTTCTTT
cdr3_aa: CASSSSQGATEAFF
clone_size: -
v_call: TRBV6-5
j_call: TRBJ1-1
d_call: TRBD1

cdr3_nt: TGTGCCAGCAGTACACCAGGGATGAACACTGAAGCTTTCTTT
cdr3_aa: CASSTPGMNTEAFF
clone_size: -
v_call: TRBV6-5
j_call: TRBJ1-1
d_call: -

cdr3_nt: TGTGCCAGCAGTGAAGGCGGGGATCGGACTGAAGCTTTCTTT
cdr3_aa: CASSEGGDRTEAFF
clone_size: -
v_call: TRBV6-1
j_call: TRBJ1-1
d_call: -

cdr3_nt: TGTGCCATCAGTGAGTCGAATGCGGGAACTGGAAACACCATATATTTT
cdr3_aa: CAISESNAGTGNTIYF
clone_size: -
v_call: TRBV10-3
j_call: TRBJ1-3
d_call: -

cdr3_nt: TGTGCCAGCAGCTCGAGCGGGGGGCCTCACAATGAGCAGTTCTTC
cdr3_aa: CASSSSGGPHNEQFF
clone_size: -
v_call: TRBV7-8
j_call: TRBJ2-1
d_call: TRBD2

cdr3_nt: TGTGCCAGCAGCCCCCTTGGCGGGGGGCCCACCGGGGAGCTGTTTTTT
cdr3_aa: CASSPLGGGPTGELFF
clone_size: -
v_call: TRBV5-4
j_call: TRBJ2-2
d_call: TRBD2

cdr3_nt: TGTGCCATCAGTGAAACAAGAACAGATAATTCACCCCTCCACTTT
cdr3_aa: CAISETRTDNSPLHF
clone_size: once
v_call: TRBV10-3
j_call: TRBJ1-6
d_call: -

cdr3_nt: TGTGCCAGTAGTATCTCCGCGGGACAGTCCTACGAGCAGTACTTC
cdr3_aa: CASSISAGQSYEQYF
clone_size: -
v_call: TRBV19
j_call: TRBJ2-7
d_call: -

cdr3_nt: TGTGCCAGCGGAACAGGGCCGGATCAGCCCCAGCATTTT
cdr3_aa: CASGTGPDQPQHF
clone_size: -
v_call: TRBV12-3/TRBV12-4
j_call: TRBJ1-5
d_call: -

cdr3_nt: TGTGCCAGCAGCAGGGTTTTCGTCAATCAGCCCCAGCATTTT
cdr3_aa: CASSRVFVNQPQHF
clone_size: -
v_call: TRBV6-5
j_call: TRBJ1-5
d_call: -

cdr3_nt: TGTGCCAGCAGTTTTACCGGGACATTGGCTTTCTTT
cdr3_aa: CASSFTGTLAFF
clone_size: -
v_call: TRBV6-6
j_call: TRBJ1-1
d_call: -

cdr3_nt: TGTGCCAGCAGCCAAGGACTAGCGGGGGGCGGCAATGAGCAGTTCTTC
cdr3_aa: CASSQGLAGGGNEQFF
clone_size: -
v_call: TRBV3-1/TRBV3-2
j_call: TRBJ2-1
d_call: TRBD2

cdr3_nt: TGTGCCAGCAGCCCCCGGGGGGGCGGCTATGGCTACACCTTC
cdr3_aa: CASSPRGGGYGYTF
clone_size: many
v_call: TRBV3-1/TRBV3-2
j_call: TRBJ1-2
d_call: -

cdr3_nt: TGTGCCAGCAGTTATCAGGGGAACACTGAAGCTTTCTTT
cdr3_aa: CASSYQGNTEAFF
clone_size: -
v_call: TRBV6-5
j_call: TRBJ1-1
d_call: -

cdr3_nt: TGTGCCTGGAGGTTTGTCACCGGGACTAGCGGGTCAACCTACAATGAGCAGTTCTTC
cdr3_aa: CAWRFVTGTSGSTYNEQFF
clone_size: -
v_call: TRBV30
j_call: TRBJ2-1
d_call: TRBD2

cdr3_nt: TGTGCCAGCAGCTATAACCCCCTCCGGGACAGCAACTCCTACGAGCAGTACTTC
cdr3_aa: CASSYNPLRDSNSYEQYF
clone_size: -
v_call: TRBV7-6
j_call: TRBJ2-7
d_call: TRBD1

cdr3_nt: TGTGCCAGCAGCTTGGGGCAGGGCTTAAACTCACCCCTCCACTTT
cdr3_aa: CASSLGQGLNSPLHF
clone_size: -
v_call: TRBV13
j_call: TRBJ1-6
d_call: -

cdr3_nt: TGTGCCAGCAGTTACAGGGGAACTGGAAACACCATATATTTT
cdr3_aa: CASSYRGTGNTIYF
clone_size: -
v_call: TRBV6-5
j_call: TRBJ1-3
d_call: -

cdr3_nt: TGTGCCACCTGGAGAACAGGACAATACAATGAGCAGTTCTTC
cdr3_aa: CATWRTGQYNEQFF
clone_size: -
v_call: TRBV27
j_call: TRBJ2-1
d_call: -

cdr3_nt: TGTGCCAGCAGCCGACGGGGACAGGGAGTACTGTTTTTT
cdr3_aa: CASSRRGQGVLFF
clone_size: -
v_call: TRBV3-1/TRBV3-2
j_call: TRBJ1-4
d_call: TRBD1

cdr3_nt: TGCGCCAGCAGCCTGTTACAGGGTCAATACACAGATACGCAGTATTTT
cdr3_aa: CASSLLQGQYTDTQYF
clone_size: -
v_call: TRBV4-1
j_call: TRBJ2-3
d_call: -

cdr3_nt: TGTGCCAGCTCACCACTGGGGGGAGAGACCCAGTACTTC
cdr3_aa: CASSPLGGETQYF
clone_size: -
v_call: TRBV18
j_call: TRBJ2-5
d_call: -

cdr3_nt: TGTGCCAGCAGCCAAGAAGTTGGTGGTTCTGGGGCAGAAGCTTTCTTT
cdr3_aa: CASSQEVGGSGAEAFF
clone_size: -
v_call: TRBV3-1/TRBV3-2
j_call: TRBJ1-1
d_call: -

cdr3_nt: TGCGCCAGCAGCTTGGGAGCGGGAGGGGATGAGCAGTTCTTC
cdr3_aa: CASSLGAGGDEQFF
clone_size: -
v_call: TRBV5-1
j_call: TRBJ2-1
d_call: TRBD2

cdr3_nt: TGTGCCAGCAGCTTAGATCCACATAACCCCTCCTACGAGCAGTACTTC
cdr3_aa: CASSLDPHNPSYEQYF
clone_size: -
v_call: TRBV7-8
j_call: TRBJ2-7
d_call: -

cdr3_nt: TGTGCCAGCAGCCCCGCCGCGGGCGGGCCGAGCCACAATGAGCAGTTCTTC
cdr3_aa: CASSPAAGGPSHNEQFF
clone_size: once
v_call: TRBV5-4
j_call: TRBJ2-1
d_call: -

cdr3_nt: TGTGCCAGCAGTGAGACAGGGGACTCTTCCTATGGCTACACCTTC
cdr3_aa: CASSETGDSSYGYTF
clone_size: -
v_call: TRBV2
j_call: TRBJ1-2
d_call: TRBD1

cdr3_nt: TGTGCCAGCAGTGAAGCGGGCAGACAGTTCTCGGCTTTCTTT
cdr3_aa: CASSEAGRQFSAFF
clone_size: many
v_call: TRBV6-1
j_call: TRBJ1-1
d_call: -

cdr3_nt: TGTGCCACCAGTAATAGCGGCACAGATACGCAGTATTTT
cdr3_aa: CATSNSGTDTQYF
clone_size: -
v_call: TRBV24-1
j_call: TRBJ2-3
d_call: -

cdr3_nt: TGTGCCAGTAGTGAGGTAGCGGGGGGTCTCTACGAGCAGTACTTC
cdr3_aa: CASSEVAGGLYEQYF
clone_size: -
v_call: TRBV19
j_call: TRBJ2-7
d_call: TRBD2

cdr3_nt: TGTGCCAGCAGCACCCAAGGGGGCACTAATGAAAAACTGTTTTTT
cdr3_aa: CASSTQGGTNEKLFF
clone_size: -
v_call: TRBV7-2
j_call: TRBJ1-4
d_call: TRBD1

cdr3_nt: TGTGCCAGCAGCTTGGGGGACAGGTGGTACTTC
cdr3_aa: CASSLGDRWYF
clone_size: -
v_call: TRBV5-8
j_call: TRBJ2-7
d_call: TRBD1

cdr3_nt: TGCGCCAGCAGCTCGCGAATCGGCTCCTACAATGAGCAGTTCTTC
cdr3_aa: CASSSRIGSYNEQFF
clone_size: -
v_call: TRBV5-1
j_call: TRBJ2-1
d_call: -

cdr3_nt: TGTGCCAGCAGCCAAGGCGGACAGGGAGATGGCTACACCTTC
cdr3_aa: CASSQGGQGDGYTF
clone_size: -
v_call: TRBV4-2
j_call: TRBJ1-2
d_call: TRBD1

cdr3_nt: TGTGCCATCAGTGACTACAGTACTGGCTACACCTTC
cdr3_aa: CAISDYSTGYTF
clone_size: few
v_call: TRBV10-3
j_call: TRBJ1-2
d_call: -

cdr3_nt: TGCAGCGTTCGTCTCGCAGGAGGCCAGCCCCAGCATTTT
cdr3_aa: CSVRLAGGQPQHF
clone_size: -
v_call: TRBV29-1
j_call: TRBJ1-5
d_call: -

cdr3_nt: TGTGCCAGCAGTTTGCTGGCGAACACTGAAGCTTTCTTT
cdr3_aa: CASSLLANTEAFF
clone_size: -
v_call: TRBV27
j_call: TRBJ1-1
d_call: -

cdr3_nt: TGTGCCAGCAGGGGGCAGGGAAATACTCAAGAGACCCAGTACTTC
cdr3_aa: CASRGQGNTQETQYF
clone_size: -
v_call: TRBV28
j_call: TRBJ2-5
d_call: -

cdr3_nt: TGTGCCAGCAGCACCGATCCTAGCGGGGGGCCATTAATTCGTCGGAATGAGCAGTTCTTC
cdr3_aa: CASSTDPSGGPLIRRNEQFF
clone_size: -
v_call: TRBV6-2/TRBV6-3
j_call: TRBJ2-1
d_call: TRBD2

cdr3_nt: TGCGCCAGCAGCTTGGCCGCCGGGAGAAATTCACCCCTCCACTTT
cdr3_aa: CASSLAAGRNSPLHF
clone_size: -
v_call: TRBV5-1
j_call: TRBJ1-6
d_call: -

cdr3_nt: TGCGCCAGCAGCTTGGAACAGGGAGAAGCTTTCTTT
cdr3_aa: CASSLEQGEAFF
clone_size: -
v_call: TRBV5-1
j_call: TRBJ1-1
d_call: -